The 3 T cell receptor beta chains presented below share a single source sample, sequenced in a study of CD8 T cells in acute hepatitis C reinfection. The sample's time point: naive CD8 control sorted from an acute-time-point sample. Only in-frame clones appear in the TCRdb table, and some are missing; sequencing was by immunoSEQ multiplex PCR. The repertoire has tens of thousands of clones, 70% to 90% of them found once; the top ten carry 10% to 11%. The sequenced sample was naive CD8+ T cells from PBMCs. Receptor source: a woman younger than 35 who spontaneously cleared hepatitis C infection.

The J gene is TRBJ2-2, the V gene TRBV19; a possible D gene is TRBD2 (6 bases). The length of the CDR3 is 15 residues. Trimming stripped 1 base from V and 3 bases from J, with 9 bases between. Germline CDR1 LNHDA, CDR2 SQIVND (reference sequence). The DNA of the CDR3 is TGTGCCAGTAGTATAGTGGGAGGCCACACCGGGGAGCTGTTTTTT. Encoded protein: CASSIVGGHTGELFF. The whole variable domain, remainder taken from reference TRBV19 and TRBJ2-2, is DGGITQSPKYLFRKEGQNVTLSCEQNLNHDAMYWYRQDPGQGLRLIYYSQIVNDFQKGDIAEGYSVSREKKESFPLTVTSAQKNPTAFYLCASSIVGGHTGELFFGEGSRLTVL.

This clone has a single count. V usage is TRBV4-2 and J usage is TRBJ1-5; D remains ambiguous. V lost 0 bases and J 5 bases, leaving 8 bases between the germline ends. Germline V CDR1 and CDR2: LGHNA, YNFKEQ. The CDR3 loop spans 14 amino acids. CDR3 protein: CASSQDIGDQPQHF. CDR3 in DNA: TGTGCCAGCAGCCAAGATATCGGGGATCAGCCCCAGCATTTT.

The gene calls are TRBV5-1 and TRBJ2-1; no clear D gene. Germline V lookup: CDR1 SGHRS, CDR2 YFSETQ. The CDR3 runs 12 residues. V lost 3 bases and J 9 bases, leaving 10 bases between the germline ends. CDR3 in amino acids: CASSYALGEQFF. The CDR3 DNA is TGCGCCAGCAGCTATGCCCTTGGTGAGCAGTTCTTC.